The 9 T cell receptor beta chains below all came from one sample that was sequenced in a study of blood T cell repertoires in COVID-19. The data were produced by immunoSEQ multiplex PCR, yet TCRdb's version contains in-frame clones alone and is incomplete. The profile covers about 45,000 clones, with about 80% appearing a single time and around a fifth taken by the ten largest. The sequenced material came from peripheral blood. Receptors were obtained from a man aged 70-80 years with acute or convalescent COVID-19.

V is TRBV28 and J is TRBJ1-1; D uncertain. V lost 2 bases, J lost 1 base, and 5 bases lay in between. Germline CDR1 is MDHEN and CDR2 is SYDVKM. The CDR3 runs to 13 residues. Here the CDR3 reads CASSLSGNTEAFF. The CDR3 DNA is TGTGCCAGCAGTTTAAGCGGGAACACTGAAGCTTTCTTT. The variable domain in full, completed from reference TRBV28 and TRBJ1-1, reads DVKVTQSSRYLVKRTGEKVFLECVQDMDHENMFWYRQDPGLGLRLIYFSYDVKMKEKGDIPEGYSVSREKKERFSLILESASTNQTSMYLCASSLSGNTEAFFGQGTRLTVV.

The chain has TRBV5-1 and TRBJ1-6; perhaps TRBD1 as D (6 bases). CDR1 SGHRS and CDR2 YFSETQ come from the germline V gene. The CDR3 covers 15 residues. V gave up 4 bases and J gave up 10 bases, with 18 bases separating them. CDR3 region: CASSLSSGGGSPLHF. The CDR3 DNA is TGCGCCAGCAGCCTCTCATCGGGGGGCGGATCACCCCTCCACTTT. The full variable domain, with the rest looked up from reference TRBV5-1 and TRBJ1-6, is KAGVTQTPRYLIKTRGQQVTLSCSPISGHRSVSWYQQTPGQGLQFLFEYFSETQRNKGNFPGRFSGRQFSNSRSEMNVSTLELGDSALYLCASSLSSGGGSPLHFGNGTRLTVT.

The chain links TRBV5-8 to TRBJ1-2, with D perhaps matching TRBD1 (5 bases). This CDR3 contains 12 residues. Germline CDR1 SGHTS, CDR2 YDEGEE. With 9 bases removed from V and 0 bases from J, the gap between germline ends came to 9 bases. CDR3 residues: CATQQANYGYTF. The CDR3 region has the DNA TGTGCCACGCAACAGGCTAACTATGGCTACACCTTC.

This clone was seen once. This chain uses TRBV11-3 with TRBJ1-5; 9 bases are a match to TRBD1. The CDR3 covers 20 residues. Germline V gives CDR1 SGHNT, CDR2 YENEEA. V was pared by 0 bases and J by 3 bases, with 15 bases of the junction left unmatched. This CDR3 is CASSLEEGFLGQGFNQPQHF. As DNA, the CDR3 is TGTGCCAGCAGCTTAGAAGAGGGGTTTCTGGGACAGGGTTTCAATCAGCCCCAGCATTTT.

The J gene is TRBJ1-2, the V gene TRBV5-6; possible D gene TRBD1, 5 bases. This CDR3 region has 13 residues. Germline V gene lookup returns CDR1 SGHDT and CDR2 YYEEEE. V was shortened by 0 bases and J by 4 bases, with 7 bases between the two germline ends. CDR3 residues: CASSLGRAYGYTF. CDR3 bases: TGTGCCAGCAGCTTGGGCAGGGCCTATGGCTACACCTTC.

V and J are TRBV18 and TRBJ1-2; D is perhaps TRBD1 (6 bases). V was pared by 3 bases and J by 7 bases, with 15 bases between. Per germline, CDR1 KGHSH and CDR2 LQKENI. This CDR3 comprises 14 residues. The CDR3: CASSPQGSESGYTF. The DNA for the CDR3 is TGTGCCAGCTCACCTCAGGGGTCTGAGAGTGGCTACACCTTC.

The J gene is TRBJ2-7, the V gene TRBV7-9; 7 nucleotides line up with TRBD1. The CDR3 totals 14 residues. Germline CDR1 is SEHNR and CDR2 is FQNEAQ (reference sequence). V shed 3 bases, J shed 3 bases, and the junction held 5 bases outside the gene matches. The DNA for the CDR3 is TGTGCCAGCAGCTTGACAGGGCGAGTCTACGAGCAGTACTTC. It codes for CASSLTGRVYEQYF.

The V and J genes are TRBV5-4 and TRBJ1-2, with TRBD1 matching over 10 bases. The ends lost 1 base at V and 7 bases at J; junction bases unmatched: 4. CDR1 is SGHNT and CDR2 is YYREEE in the germline V gene (reference sequence). This CDR3 has 14 residues. The CDR3 region has the DNA TGTGCCAGCAGCTTGTGGGACAGGGGACGTGGCTACACCTTC. Protein sequence: CASSLWDRGRGYTF.

This chain joins TRBV3-1 (or the pseudogene TRBV3-2) and TRBJ1-3, with TRBD1 matching 7 bases. Germline V lookup: CDR1 LGHDT, CDR2 YNNKEL (reference sequence). The ends lost 3 bases at V and 6 bases at J; junction bases unmatched: 8. CDR3 length equals 15 residues. Here the CDR3 reads CASSHATTGSNTIYF. CDR3 bases: TGTGCCAGCAGCCATGCAACGACAGGGTCAAACACCATATATTTT.